This entry lists 30 T cell receptor beta chains sequenced from one sample in a study of shared clonotypes between healthy human individuals. Sequencing was performed with immunoSEQ multiplex PCR; in TCRdb, only in-frame clones are kept and a portion is missing. This sample has over 850,000 clones, with more than 75% found just once. Material: memory CD4+ T cells from PBMCs. Specified subset: CD45RA-negative fraction. All receptors come from a man younger than 35 in good health. Some clones in this sample may be carry-over from other donors' samples.

A remark on this clone: Compared with germline, one end of the junction differs, possibly owing to a read error. This chain's CDR3 is CASGDRDRGYTDTQYF. CDR3 nucleotides: TGTGCCAGCGGTGACCGGGACAGGGGATACACAGATACGCAGTATTTT. This sequence joins TRBV6-1 and TRBJ2-3, with 10 bases fitting TRBD1. This CDR3 contains 16 residues. Germline CDR1 and CDR2: MNHNS and SASEGT.

This clone was seen once. The DNA of the CDR3 is TGTGCCAGCAGCCAAAGCGGAGCCAGCTACGAGCAGTACTTC. Translation gives CASSQSGASYEQYF. V usage is TRBV7-9 and J usage is TRBJ2-7, with D perhaps TRBD2 (5 bases). The V and J ends lost 5 bases and 3 bases respectively, with 14 bases between them. Germline assignment: CDR1 SEHNR and CDR2 FQNEAQ (reference sequence). The CDR3 sequence is 14 residues long.

The V call is TRBV5-1, the J call TRBJ2-2, with TRBD2 identical over 7 bases. Per germline, CDR1 SGHRS and CDR2 YFSETQ. The CDR3 has 14 residues. Germline trimming cut 1 base from V and 3 bases from J; bases unmatched to any gene: 0. CDR3 sequence: CASSLREDTGELFF. The CDR3 coding sequence is TGCGCCAGCAGCTTGCGGGAGGACACCGGGGAGCTGTTTTTT. Combining the CDR3 with reference TRBV5-1 and TRBJ2-2 gives the whole variable domain KAGVTQTPRYLIKTRGQQVTLSCSPISGHRSVSWYQQTPGQGLQFLFEYFSETQRNKGNFPGRFSGRQFSNSRSEMNVSTLELGDSALYLCASSLREDTGELFFGEGSRLTVL.

J is TRBJ2-7 and V is TRBV7-8, with unresolved D. V was shortened by 6 bases and J by 0 bases, with 9 bases between the two germline ends. The CDR3 is 13 residues long. Germline V gene data show CDR1 as SGHVS and CDR2 as FQNEAQ. The CDR3 loop reads CASSKGTSYEQYF. The CDR3 DNA sequence: TGTGCCAGCAGTAAGGGCACCTCCTACGAGCAGTACTTC.

Notes on this clone: A single base separates this from a much larger clone, so it may be a read error. The DNA for the CDR3 is TGTGCCCGGACCCCGGACCTGGGCGGGGAGCTGTTTTTT. This translates into CARTPDLGGELFF. The rearrangement uses TRBV30 and TRBJ2-2; no clear D. Germline V CDR1 and CDR2: GTSNPN, SVGIG (reference sequence). V was shortened by 8 bases and J by 7 bases, with 17 bases between the two germline ends. The CDR3 spans 13 residues.

The rearrangement joins TRBV4-1 to TRBJ2-1; 10 positions agree with TRBD2. The junction had 10 bases not matched to a gene; V was cut back by 1 base and J by 7 bases. Germline V lookup: CDR1 MGHRA, CDR2 YSYEKL. The CDR3 totals 17 residues. This chain's CDR3 is CASSQGSASGRANEQFF. The CDR3, as DNA: TGCGCCAGCAGCCAAGGATCGGCCAGCGGGAGGGCTAATGAGCAGTTCTTC.

This clone was seen a single time. V gene TRBV10-2 combines with J gene TRBJ2-5; no clear D gene. The V gene's germline CDR1 is WSHSY and CDR2 SAAADI. Deletions cut 3 bases from V and 5 bases from J, with 4 bases between. This CDR3 comprises 11 residues. The CDR3 region is CASSEEETQYF. The CDR3 nucleotides are TGCGCCAGCAGTGAAGAGGAGACCCAGTACTTC.

The rearrangement joins TRBV14 to TRBJ2-7, with 9 bases fitting TRBD2. Germline-derived CDR1 and CDR2 are SGHDN and FVKESK. With V trimmed by 4 bases and J by 2 bases, 3 bases remained unmatched. The CDR3 has 14 amino acids. The chain's CDR3 is CASSRGGRAYEQYF. CDR3 sequence (DNA): TGTGCCAGCAGCCGCGGCGGGAGGGCCTACGAGCAGTACTTC.

This clone was counted many times. J is TRBJ2-3 and V is TRBV5-1, with D tentatively TRBD1 or TRBD2 (5 bases each). CDR3 length: 15 amino acids. Germline V lookup: CDR1 SGHRS, CDR2 YFSETQ. The V end was cut by 0 bases, the J end by 5 bases, with 13 bases between. CDR3 protein: CASSLATGQEDTQYF. The CDR3 DNA reads TGCGCCAGCAGCTTGGCCACGGGGCAGGAAGATACGCAGTATTTT.

The V and J genes are TRBV12-5 and TRBJ2-3, with D hard to call. With 7 bases removed from V and 2 bases from J, the gap between germline ends came to 7 bases. This CDR3 is 12 amino acids long. Germline lookup yields CDR1 LGHNT and CDR2 FRNRAP. CDR3 DNA sequence: TGTGCTAGTGCCCTCTACACAGATACGCAGTATTTT. Its protein product is CASALYTDTQYF. The full variable domain, rest sourced from reference TRBV12-5 and TRBJ2-3, is DARVTQTPRHKVTEMGQEVTMRCQPILGHNTVFWYRQTMMQGLELLAYFRNRAPLDDSGMPKDRFSAEMPDATLATLKIQPSEPRDSAVYFCASALYTDTQYFGPGTRLTVL.

The rearrangement links TRBV5-4 to TRBJ1-1; TRBD1 matches 7 bases. Germline CDR1 SGHNT, CDR2 YYREEE (reference sequence). V lost 5 bases and J lost 1; bases outside the gene matches: 8. The CDR3 runs 15 residues. DNA for the CDR3: TGTGCCAGCAGGAGCACAGGGGCCCAGAACACTGAAGCTTTCTTT. It specifies CASRSTGAQNTEAFF.

The V and J genes are TRBV6-6 and TRBJ1-1; D is ambiguous. Germline lookup yields CDR1 MNHNY and CDR2 SVGAGI (reference sequence). With 5 bases removed from V and 3 bases from J, the gap between germline ends came to 16 bases. The CDR3 runs 15 residues. CDR3 region: CASSPFGRKYTEAFF. For the CDR3, the DNA is TGTGCCAGCAGTCCCTTCGGGAGGAAGTACACTGAAGCTTTCTTT.

V and J are TRBV15 and TRBJ1-2; TRBD1 aligns across 7 bases. This CDR3 region has 16 residues. Germline CDR1 reads LNHNV; CDR2 reads YYDKDF (reference sequence). J lost 4 bases, V lost 2 bases, and 10 bases had no gene match. CDR3 nucleotide sequence: TGTGCCACCAGCAGATCCTCTACCGGGACAGTCTATGGCTACACCTTC. This sequence encodes CATSRSSTGTVYGYTF.

The chain couples TRBV9 to TRBJ2-1, with 9 positions matching TRBD2. CDR3 size: 18 residues. The J segment lost 8 bases and the V segment lost 3 bases, leaving 18 bases of the junction unmatched. Germline CDR1 and CDR2: SGDLS and YYNGEE. CDR3 nucleotides: TGTGCCAGCAGCGAGGGATCTCTAGAGGCGGGAGGGGGCGATGAGCAGTTCTTC. Translating it yields CASSEGSLEAGGGDEQFF.

The rearrangement links TRBV6-1 to TRBJ1-4; perhaps TRBD1 as D (5 bases). Germline-derived CDR1 and CDR2 are MNHNS and SASEGT. The CDR3 loop spans 14 amino acids. The V and J ends lost 6 bases and 8 bases respectively, with 16 bases between them. CDR3 sequence: CASRLGLLGEKLFF. The CDR3 DNA reads TGTGCCAGCAGATTGGGGCTTCTGGGAGAAAAACTGTTTTTT.

The rearrangement uses TRBV27 and TRBJ2-5; 7 bases map to TRBD2. The DNA matches TRBJ2-7 better at its end, which makes the J call doubtful. Germline V gene lookup returns CDR1 MNHEY and CDR2 SMNVEV (reference sequence). The CDR3 covers 15 residues. CDR3 amino acids: CASSLTLAFPYEQYF. The CDR3 DNA reads as TGTGCCAGCAGTTTAACACTAGCGTTTCCCTACGAGCAGTACTTC.

In this sample, this clone turned up once. The germline gene is not matched at one end of the junction; a read error may be the cause. This chain links TRBV29-1 with TRBJ2-3; D may match TRBD1 or TRBD2 (6 bases each). Germline CDR1 is SQVTM and CDR2 is ANQGSEA. CDR3 size: 13 residues. Here the CDR3 DNA reads TGCAGCGTTTTGGCTCGGGGGCGGGATACGCGGTATTTT. Its protein product is CSVLARGRDTRYF.

This chain uses TRBV5-4 with TRBJ2-2, with 9 bases that match TRBD1. Germline CDR1 and CDR2: SGHNT and YYREEE (reference sequence). The ends lost 1 base at V and 0 bases at J; junction bases unmatched: 1. The CDR3 has 16 residues. CDR3 residues: CASSLRTGANTGELFF. As DNA, the CDR3 is TGTGCCAGCAGCTTGAGGACAGGGGCGAACACCGGGGAGCTGTTTTTT.

Of note for this clone: This clone may be a read error of a much larger clone one base away. Other DNA sequences from this sample encode an identical CDR3 as well. The V call is TRBV11-2, the J call TRBJ2-7; 7 bases match TRBD1. Germline V gene lookup returns CDR1 SGHAT and CDR2 FQNNGV. The V and J ends lost 5 bases and 3 bases, in that order; junction bases with no gene match: 10. The CDR3 sequence is 15 residues long. CDR3: CASSDYRGKGYEQYF. DNA for the CDR3: TGTGCCAGCAGCGATTACAGGGGTAAGGGCTACGAGCAGTACTTC.

V is TRBV18 and J is TRBJ2-2, with 9 bases lining up with TRBD1. This CDR3 region has 16 residues. V gave up 4 bases and J gave up 5 bases; unmatched junction bases: 8. CDR1 and CDR2 (germline): KGHSH, LQKENI. In nucleotides, the CDR3 is TGTGCCAGCTCACGGACGGGACAGGGAGGGACCGGGGAGCTGTTTTTT. It codes for CASSRTGQGGTGELFF. Using reference TRBV18 and TRBJ2-2 for the parts outside the CDR3, the full variable domain is NAGVMQNPRHLVRRRGQEARLRCSPMKGHSHVYWYRQLPEEGLKFMVYLQKENIIDESGMPKERFSAEFPKEGPSILRIQQVVRGDSAAYFCASSRTGQGGTGELFFGEGSRLTVL.

J is TRBJ1-1 and V is TRBV12-5; D is ambiguous. Germline V CDR1 and CDR2: LGHNT, FRNRAP. V was trimmed by 5 bases and J by 2 bases, leaving 12 bases between them. The CDR3 length is 14 residues. The CDR3 region is CASGPNPSNTEAFF. CDR3 coding DNA: TGTGCTAGTGGTCCCAATCCAAGTAACACTGAAGCTTTCTTT.

V and J are TRBV7-8 and TRBJ1-3; unclear D gene. Per germline, CDR1 SGHVS and CDR2 FQNEAQ. CDR3 length: 13 residues. Trimming stripped 3 bases from V and 4 bases from J, with 7 bases between. The CDR3 DNA sequence: TGTGCCAGCAGCTTTCTTTCGGGAAACACCATATATTTT. This translates into CASSFLSGNTIYF.

This chain connects TRBV28 to TRBJ1-1; D is ambiguous. This CDR3 contains 14 residues. The ends were cut back, 5 bases at V and 6 bases at J, with 16 bases in the middle. The germline CDR1 and CDR2 sequences are MDHEN and SYDVKM. The CDR3 bases are TGTGCCAGCAGTCCAACCCGCCGCTCATCTGAAGCTTTCTTT. Residues: CASSPTRRSSEAFF.

The CDR3 bases are TGTGCCATCAGTGAAAGAGGAGGGTTAAACACTGAAGCTTTCTTT. It is translated as CAISERGGLNTEAFF. This sequence joins TRBV10-3 and TRBJ1-1, with D uncertain. This CDR3 spans 15 amino acids. V dropped 3 bases and J dropped 2 bases, with 13 bases sitting between them. The V gene's germline CDR1 is ENHRY and CDR2 SYGVKD.

The gene calls are TRBV28 and TRBJ2-7; D unresolved. This CDR3 spans 16 amino acids. V lost 2 bases and J 5 bases, leaving 19 bases between the germline ends. CDR1 MDHEN and CDR2 SYDVKM come from the germline V gene. The CDR3, as DNA: TGTGCCAGCAGTTTACTAAGTCTCCGAACTCCCCACGAGCAGTACTTC. Translating gives CASSLLSLRTPHEQYF.

The genes are TRBV18 and TRBJ1-1; 12 nucleotides line up with TRBD1. Germline V gives CDR1 KGHSH, CDR2 LQKENI. The CDR3 has 17 residues. The junction had 11 bases not matched to a gene; V was cut back by 4 bases and J by 5 bases. The CDR3 region is CASSLGTGGAVRTEAFF. The CDR3, as DNA: TGTGCCAGCTCACTCGGGACAGGGGGCGCTGTGCGAACTGAAGCTTTCTTT.

This clone was recorded once. J is TRBJ2-3 and V is TRBV29-1; tentatively, D is TRBD1 (5 bases). The germline V gene has CDR1 SQVTM and CDR2 ANQGSEA. The CDR3 is 13 residues long. Trimming shortened V by 4 bases and J by 2 bases, and 10 bases separated the two germline ends. The CDR3 loop reads CSVGTRNTDTQYF. The CDR3 coding sequence is TGCAGCGTTGGGACAAGGAACACAGATACGCAGTATTTT.

The V gene is TRBV5-5, the J gene TRBJ2-5; the D gene is possibly TRBD1 (5 bases). CDR3 length equals 14 residues. Germline CDR1 and CDR2: SGHKS and YYEKEE (reference sequence). With 4 bases removed from V and 1 base from J, the gap between germline ends came to 11 bases. Written as DNA, the CDR3 is TGTGCCAGCAGCCAAGGACATATCCAAGAGACCCAGTACTTC. Residues: CASSQGHIQETQYF.

On this clone itself: The same CDR3 can be traced to other DNA sequences in this sample. CDR3 amino acids: CASSLRVITGELFF. The CDR3 DNA follows: TGTGCCAGCAGTTTGCGGGTGATCACCGGGGAGCTGTTTTTT. The V call is TRBV27, the J call TRBJ2-2; tentatively, D is TRBD2 (5 bases). The germline V gene encodes CDR1 MNHEY and CDR2 SMNVEV (reference sequence). CDR3 size: 14 residues. Between the trimmed V and J ends, which lost 3 bases and 4 bases, there was a span of 9 bases.

The rearrangement joins TRBV11-2 to TRBJ2-5; 7 nucleotides match TRBD1. Trimming cost V 1 base and J 1 base; bases outside gene matches: 6. Germline CDR1 is SGHAT and CDR2 is FQNNGV. The CDR3 loop spans 16 amino acids. The CDR3 reads CASSLVIGTAQETQYF. CDR3 nucleotide sequence: TGTGCCAGCAGCTTAGTTATTGGGACAGCCCAAGAGACCCAGTACTTC.